This TCR beta chain was retrieved from a study of siplizumab effects on memory and regulatory T cells (dated 2019 in TCRdb). At the level of the whole study: The study looked at the effect of siplizumab, an anti-CD2 antibody, on alloreactive T-cell subsets in allogeneic mixed lymphocyte reactions made from human PBMCs. Broad study findings and their caveats: The suppressive function of proliferating Tregs from siplizumab cultures was not functionally confirmed. Among mappable alloreactive CD4+ clones, an average Treg-derived fraction of roughly 71% was observed with siplizumab, compared with roughly 27% in control reactions. Compared with memory T cells, unstimulated naive T cells appeared more diverse, and naive cells seemed to make a substantial contribution to the alloresponse. Siplizumab significantly lowered the cumulative frequency of alloreactive sequences that could be traced to unstimulated CD4+ memory T cells. For roughly 80-95% of proliferating CD4+ or CD8+ clones, no naive or memory phenotype could be assigned. Because sequences at frequencies below about 10^-5 were poorly captured, only a minor fraction of alloreactive clones could be mapped back to unstimulated subsets.

Libraries were constructed by the immunoSEQ multiplex PCR assay. The deep sequencing platform assayed about 90,000 TCR templates per sample. Genomic DNA extracted from sorted T cells was used for TCRbeta CDR3 sequencing. Per the authors' processing: Clonal analysis of TCRbeta CDR3 data was done in the R programming language. Comparing unstimulated samples against CFSE-low samples taken after the reaction was how alloreactive CD4+ and CD8+ clones were defined. By matching sequences to the repertoires of sorted unstimulated Treg and non-Treg cells, each alloreactive CD4+ clone was assigned a regulatory or non-regulatory origin. The immuneACCESS repertoire file appears here via TCRdb, limited to in-frame rearrangements. These files lack a portion of the clones; in checked studies, under half of the deficit traces to unresolved V genes, and the cause of the others is not known. The V and J calls and clone size come from that table; D and trimming were worked out from the DNA. This sample gives tens of thousands of clones in total; 87% of them show up just once. Of the sample, over 1.5% falls within the top ten clones.

Comment on this clone: There is no known antigen for this receptor. Base quality data are lacking; no much larger clone is found one base away.

CDR1 and CDR2 (SGHNT, YENEEA) derive from the germline V gene. Trimming at the junction amounts to 3 bases on V and 5 bases on J, and the germline ends lie 5 bases apart. Spanning cysteine to phenylalanine, the CDR3 consists of 11 amino acids. The kept DNA is CDR3 alone, 33 bases in frame from the first base. Sorted unstimulated T cells, along with proliferating T cells recovered from mixed lymphocyte reactions, underwent TCRbeta CDR3 sequencing. Fresh whole blood from over 8 HLA-typed healthy donors was used to isolate PBMCs. To map where alloreactive clones came from, CD4+ regulatory T cells in the unstimulated state were FACS-sorted.

The sequenced sample was Tregs sorted from blood. This sequence originates from a human donor in good health. The chain links TRBV11-3 with TRBJ2-7; no D segment can be confidently identified. The CDR3 reads as follows: CASSFTDEQYF. DNA sequence: TGTGCCAGCAGCTTCACCGACGAGCAGTACTTC.